A selection of T cell receptor beta chains follows, all from one sample in a study of T-cell memory formation after mild COVID-19. TCRdb itself ran the 5' RACE reads through MiXCR, one entry per CDR3 protein. The data hold a few hundred thousand distinct CDR3 sequences, with approximately 16% observed a single time. The sequencing input was PBMCs or a T cell subset sorted from them (not recorded which). The receptors come from a man aged 18 to 30 who had mild COVID-19 (a few samples of this study predate the infection). Cell type and time point are not known. Both conserved end residues are trimmed from each CDR3.

V	J	CDR3
TRBV3-1	TRBJ1-1	ASSQDRSAWLNTEAF
TRBV6-6	TRBJ2-7	ASSARIDEQY
TRBV27	TRBJ2-6	ASSPLGQGITGANVLT
TRBV7-2	TRBJ1-2	ASSLGEGNYGYT
TRBV30	TRBJ1-1	AAFMNTEAF
TRBV12-3/TRBV12-4	TRBJ2-7	ASSFRDRSPYEQY
TRBV5-1	TRBJ2-4	ASSLEAANAKNIQY
TRBV4-3	TRBJ2-5	ASSHLSSGGLQETQY
TRBV9	TRBJ1-2	ASSGFPGQGYGYT
TRBV20-1	TRBJ2-1	SASPLSGYNEQF
TRBV2	TRBJ2-3	ASSRQGVNTQY
TRBV4-2	TRBJ2-4	ASSPRQGKNIQY
TRBV11-3	TRBJ2-2	ASSHRGRAGNTGELF
TRBV6-6	TRBJ2-7	ASTGTASSYEQY
TRBV28	TRBJ2-3	ATSRGSPSTDTQY
TRBV7-9	TRBJ2-5	ASSQLEGVGTQY
TRBV7-9	TRBJ2-3	ASSPPEATDTQY
TRBV20-1	TRBJ1-4	SAQMSAGNEKLF
TRBV7-2	TRBJ1-2	ASSAPKTGGLGTNYGYT
TRBV9	TRBJ2-3	ASSSQRGAPITDTQY
TRBV4-1	TRBJ2-5	ASSQVGPEETQY
TRBV4-3	TRBJ2-1	ASSQDGGGHNEQF
TRBV5-1	TRBJ2-5	ASSLSVSGDSETQY
TRBV20-1	TRBJ2-1	SARVGQGPNEQF
TRBV6-2/TRBV6-3	TRBJ1-6	ASSGFGNSPLH
TRBV6-2/TRBV6-3	TRBJ1-5	ASSNRVSQPQH
TRBV9	TRBJ2-5	ASSVVAGYQETQY
TRBV20-1	TRBJ1-2	SASSVPLEGYT
TRBV20-1	TRBJ1-2	SAIGPGGYT
TRBV5-1	TRBJ2-3	ASSNGSRTDTQY
TRBV7-2	TRBJ2-5	ASSSSVGTSEETQY
TRBV2	TRBJ2-2	ASRDTMNTGELF
TRBV7-3	TRBJ2-2	ASSSSAINRGELF
TRBV20-1	TRBJ2-4	SARLPLAKNIQY
TRBV10-3	TRBJ1-3	ALTPDISGNTIY
TRBV7-3	TRBJ2-1	ASSLDLAGARNEQF
TRBV27	TRBJ2-1	ASSFIGSEQF
TRBV5-1	TRBJ2-5	ASSFTGVKETQY
TRBV7-3	TRBJ2-5	ASSRGLAGSETQY
TRBV12-3/TRBV12-4	TRBJ1-6	ASSLSTGSSYNSPLH
TRBV7-3	TRBJ2-2	AISLRGQGASGTGELF
TRBV9	TRBJ1-6	ASSVGMGRQYNSPLH
TRBV29-1	TRBJ2-5	SVDRQAGLGTQY
TRBV3-1	TRBJ1-4	ASSPGQSFEKLF
TRBV28	TRBJ1-1	ASSLSSHAEAF
TRBV4-1	TRBJ1-2	ASRTAPQGAFYGYT
TRBV6-5	TRBJ1-6	ASSYGRTGMHSPLH
TRBV6-6	TRBJ1-1	ASSPAHTEAF
TRBV2	TRBJ1-4	ASGGQGAEKLF
TRBV29-1	TRBJ2-7	SVTTGISYEQY
TRBV5-4	TRBJ2-5	ASSLPGGGETQY
TRBV7-3	TRBJ1-1	ASSSPGGEAF
TRBV6-2/TRBV6-3	TRBJ2-2	ASSYGTGYTGELF
TRBV10-3	TRBJ1-5	AIRGDTGYQPQH
TRBV7-9	TRBJ2-1	ASSGKLRHNEQF
TRBV4-3	TRBJ2-5	ASSQVRRTSGGETQY
TRBV5-5	TRBJ2-5	ASRFLPGLAEPRETQY
TRBV5-1	TRBJ1-2	ASSYGPGDGYT
TRBV11-2	TRBJ2-1	ASSLTVRSSYNEQF